This T cell receptor (beta chain) derives from a study of shared clonotypes between healthy human individuals. The germline CDR1 and CDR2 sequences are ENHRY and SYGVKD. This CDR3 region has 12 residues. Trimming left V 10 bases short and J 4 bases short, with 11 bases between. The table came from immunoSEQ multiplex PCR; TCRdb's copy has only in-frame clones and leaves some out. Found here are 1 million to 1.3 million clones, more than 75% of them singletons; the top ten hold more than 0.55%. This clone was found many times. The sample carries other DNA sequences with the same CDR3. The sequenced sample was memory CD4+ T cells from PBMCs. Subset defined: CD45RA-negative fraction. This chain joins TRBV10-3 and TRBJ1-5; D uncertain. The sequence was collected from a man between 18 and 35 years old in good health. Some clones in this sample may be carry-over from other donors' samples. The CDR3: CATGVLNQPQHF. The CDR3, as DNA: TGTGCCACCGGAGTTTTAAATCAGCCCCAGCATTTT.